This T cell receptor beta chain is drawn from a study of OX40 agonist ivuxolimab in advanced cancers. Study in general: Ivuxolimab was administered intravenously to patients at 0.01 to 10 mg/kg every 2 weeks.

From germline, CDR1 is LNHDA and CDR2 SQIVND (reference sequence). There are 14 residues in the CDR3. The V and J ends lost 1 base and 7 bases, in that order; junction bases with no gene match: 4. Repertoires were generated with immunoSEQ multiplex PCR, while TCRdb's copy carries only in-frame clones and drops some. The sample has 65,000 to 100,000 clones, around 94% seen once. The clonotype originates from an adult with an advanced solid tumor such as melanoma, head and neck, liver or kidney cancer. Material: CD4+ or CD8+ T cells sorted from blood, obtained in a trial of the OX40 agonist ivuxolimab. The chain carries TRBV19 and TRBJ2-1, with TRBD2 matching 7 bases. The CDR3 nucleotides read TGTGCCAGTAGTATAGGCGGGGGAACTAATGAGCAGTTCTTC. Its translation is CASSIGGGTNEQFF.